What follows are 23 T cell receptor beta chains derived from one specimen sequenced in a study of T cells in Graves' hyperthyroidism and ophthalmopathy. It was RNA transcripts that yielded the amplified TCR beta CDR3 regions. HTBI primers were employed in a first-round RT-PCR of the TCR CDR3. A single record per CDR3 protein comes from TCRdb applying MiXCR to the multiplex PCR reads. This sample carries fewer than 550,000 distinct CDR3 sequences, 15% to 19% of them seen once, and the ten largest clones take around 7.7%. The sample comprised blood. The receptors derive from a woman younger than 30 with Graves' hyperthyroidism.

There are many counts of this clonotype. The chain combines TRBV7-9 with TRBJ2-3, with 9 bases matching TRBD1. The CDR3 runs to 15 residues. With 3 bases clipped from V and 3 bases from J, the junction kept 4 bases outside the gene matches. The germline V gene encodes CDR1 SEHNR and CDR2 FQNEAQ (reference sequence). DNA for the CDR3: TGTGCCAGCAGCTTCCGGACAGGGGAGACAGATACGCAGTATTTT. Its protein is CASSFRTGETDTQYF.

This clonotype showed up many times. The V call is TRBV20-1, the J call TRBJ2-7; D is uncertain. The CDR3 extends over 13 amino acids. The germline V gene has CDR1 DFQATT and CDR2 SNEGSKA (reference sequence). Deletions cut 0 bases from V and 6 bases from J, with 12 bases between. The CDR3 DNA sequence: TGCAGTGCTAGAGATAGTTTGACGGGCGAGCAGTACTTC. Translation gives CSARDSLTGEQYF.

This clonotype occurred many times. This chain connects TRBV12-3 or TRBV12-4 to TRBJ2-6; D remains ambiguous. The CDR3 loop spans 12 amino acids. V lost 6 bases to trimming and J lost 2 bases, with 2 bases between them. The chain's CDR3 is CASSTGANVLTF. The CDR3 coding sequence is TGTGCCAGCAGCACTGGGGCCAACGTCCTGACTTTC.

This clonotype was seen ten or more times. The chain combines TRBV2 with TRBJ2-7; D remains unclear. This CDR3 is 10 amino acids long. V was clipped by 3 bases and J by 3 bases, with 0 bases between them. Germline V lookup: CDR1 SNHLY, CDR2 FYNNEI. The CDR3, as DNA: TGTGCCAGCAGTGACTACGAGCAGTACTTC. Translated, it gives CASSDYEQYF.

V usage is TRBV7-8 and J usage is TRBJ2-7; 9 nucleotides agree with TRBD2. J lost 5 bases, V lost 4 bases, and 9 bases had no gene match. Germline V gene data show CDR1 as SGHVS and CDR2 as FQNEAQ. This CDR3 has 15 amino acids. CDR3 sequence reads: CASSSLGAGGHEQYF. The DNA of the CDR3 is TGTGCCAGCAGCTCCCTGGGAGCGGGAGGCCACGAGCAGTACTTC.

The V and J genes are TRBV4-1 and TRBJ2-3; D may be TRBD2 (6 bases). CDR1 and CDR2 (germline): MGHRA, YSYEKL. The ends were cut back, 4 bases at V and 4 bases at J, with 12 bases in the middle. This CDR3 is 14 amino acids long. The CDR3 DNA is TGCGCCAGCAGCCCTACCGGAGGGCCAGATACGCAGTATTTT. Encoded protein: CASSPTGGPDTQYF.

This clonotype has a count of ten or more. V is TRBV9 and J is TRBJ2-1; possibly TRBD1 or TRBD2 for D (7 bases each). The germline CDR1 and CDR2 sequences are SGDLS and YYNGEE. Trimming removed 3 bases at V and 6 bases at J, with 19 bases between. This CDR3 has 16 amino acids. The CDR3 DNA follows: TGTGCCAGCAGCGGCTGGGGAGGGGGCGCAGGCAATGAGCAGTTCTTC. Amino acids: CASSGWGGGAGNEQFF.

In this sample, this clonotype turned up many times. This chain joins TRBV24-1 and TRBJ1-4; no reliable D call. V gave up 0 bases and J gave up 8 bases, with 9 bases separating them. The germline gives CDR1 KGHDR, CDR2 SFDVKD. CDR3 size: 14 residues. The CDR3: CATSDLGPKEKLFF. CDR3 bases: TGTGCCACCAGTGATTTGGGCCCGAAGGAAAAACTGTTTTTT.

The V and J genes are TRBV4-1 and TRBJ1-1; no clear D. From germline, CDR1 is MGHRA and CDR2 YSYEKL. With 1 base removed from V and 0 bases from J, the gap between germline ends came to 12 bases. This CDR3 is built from 16 residues. The CDR3 bases are TGCGCCAGCAGCCAAGTGACGGGATTCATGAACACTGAAGCTTTCTTT. It specifies CASSQVTGFMNTEAFF.

This clonotype was seen only a few times. A read error may produce the germline difference seen at one junction end. This chain links TRBV28 with TRBJ2-7; D is unclear. The CDR3 is 12 residues long. Germline V gene data show CDR1 as MDHEN and CDR2 as SYDVKM. CDR3 amino acids: CASRTFGYEQCF. The CDR3 DNA follows: TGTGCCAGCAGGACGTTTGGTTACGAGCAGTGCTTC.

This clonotype was recorded a few times. The J gene is TRBJ2-2, the V gene TRBV20-1; 10 bases agree with TRBD2. CDR1 DFQATT and CDR2 SNEGSKA come from the germline V gene (reference sequence). The CDR3 is 17 residues long. Germline trimming cut 6 bases from V and 1 base from J; bases unmatched to any gene: 11. The CDR3 DNA reads TGCAGTGCCAGCGGCCTAGCGGGAGCTCAGAACACCGGGGAGCTGTTTTTT. It encodes CSASGLAGAQNTGELFF.

This clonotype came up many times. The V and J genes are TRBV20-1 and TRBJ2-1; TRBD2 aligns across 8 bases. This CDR3 has 16 residues. Germline V CDR1 and CDR2: DFQATT, SNEGSKA (reference sequence). V gave up 1 base and J gave up 1 base; unmatched junction bases: 6. Here the CDR3 reads CSARVGIAGSYNEQFF. As DNA, the CDR3 is TGCAGTGCTAGAGTCGGAATAGCGGGGTCCTACAATGAGCAGTTCTTC.

This clonotype has only a few counts. The V gene is TRBV11-2, the J gene TRBJ2-5, with D maybe TRBD1 (6 bases). This CDR3 region has 15 residues. V was clipped by 5 bases and J by 2 bases, with 15 bases between them. CDR1 SGHAT and CDR2 FQNNGV come from the germline V gene. CDR3 sequence (DNA): TGTGCCAGCAGCCAAACGGGGACATCTCAAGAGACCCAGTACTTC. It codes for CASSQTGTSQETQYF.

This clonotype has ten or more counts. This sequence joins TRBV5-1 and TRBJ2-7; 7 positions match TRBD1. The CDR3 loop spans 15 amino acids. CDR1 and CDR2 (germline): SGHRS, YFSETQ. Trimming took 0 bases from V and 3 from J; bases not matched to a gene: 6. The CDR3 nucleotides read TGCGCCAGCAGCTTGGCCGGGGACAGCCACTACGAGCAGTACTTC. Amino acids: CASSLAGDSHYEQYF. Filled out from reference TRBV5-1 and TRBJ2-7, the complete variable domain reads KAGVTQTPRYLIKTRGQQVTLSCSPISGHRSVSWYQQTPGQGLQFLFEYFSETQRNKGNFPGRFSGRQFSNSRSEMNVSTLELGDSALYLCASSLAGDSHYEQYFGPGTRLTVT.

In its sample, this clonotype was seen many times. The chain employs TRBV3-1 and TRBJ2-5, with D uncertain. This CDR3 spans 13 amino acids. From germline, CDR1 is LGHDT and CDR2 YNNKEL (reference sequence). Trimming removed 6 bases at V and 2 bases at J, with 10 bases between. DNA for the CDR3: TGTGCCAGCAGACCTACGGTGCAAGAGACCCAGTACTTC. Residues: CASRPTVQETQYF.

This clonotype was counted at least ten times. The V call is TRBV6-1, the J call TRBJ2-5; 7 nucleotides align to TRBD2. The CDR3 spans 16 residues. With 5 bases clipped from V and 3 bases from J, the junction kept 12 bases outside the gene matches. The germline V gene encodes CDR1 MNHNS and CDR2 SASEGT. The CDR3 DNA reads TGTGCCAGCAGTAGCGGGAAGATACCGGGGGAAGAGACCCAGTACTTC. Translation gives CASSSGKIPGEETQYF.

The chain joins TRBV5-4 to TRBJ2-7; TRBD2 matches 10 bases. Per the germline V gene, CDR1 is SGHNT and CDR2 is YYREEE (reference sequence). J gave up 3 bases and V 1 base, and 10 bases lay outside the gene matches. The CDR3 is made up of 17 amino acids. The CDR3 nucleotides are TGTGCCAGCAGCTTGAAGATAGCGGGAGGTCGTTACTACGAGCAGTACTTC. This sequence encodes CASSLKIAGGRYYEQYF.

This chain joins TRBV12-3 or TRBV12-4 and TRBJ1-4; the D is unclear. The CDR3 totals 13 residues. V shed 5 bases and J shed 6 bases, with 10 bases lying between them. This CDR3 is CASSIRTYEKLFF. CDR3 coding DNA: TGTGCCAGCAGTATCAGGACGTATGAAAAACTGTTTTTT.

This clonotype was seen a handful of times. This chain connects TRBV14 to TRBJ2-7; unclear D gene. Germline V CDR1 and CDR2: SGHDN, FVKESK. The CDR3 extends over 16 amino acids. V dropped 0 bases and J dropped 3 bases, with 15 bases sitting between them. The CDR3 region is CASSQEVGLQIYEQYF. CDR3 coding DNA: TGTGCCAGCAGCCAAGAAGTTGGTCTCCAGATCTACGAGCAGTACTTC.

This clonotype occurred a few times. A read error may be the cause here, since a much bigger clone is one base away. The gene calls are TRBV12-3 or TRBV12-4 and TRBJ2-5; no clear D gene. The CDR3 extends over 11 amino acids. Trimming left V 8 bases short and J 0 bases short, with 4 bases between. CDR3 nucleotides: TGTGCCAGCGCCAACCAAGAGACCCAGTACTTC. Translation: CASANQETQYF.

This clonotype turned up a few times. The chain links TRBV18 to TRBJ1-2, with TRBD1 matching over 10 bases. V was pared by 3 bases and J by 4 bases, with 5 bases of the junction left unmatched. Germline assignment: CDR1 KGHSH and CDR2 LQKENI. This CDR3 has 15 residues. The chain's CDR3 is CASSPPGQGGYGYTF. The CDR3 DNA reads TGTGCCAGCTCACCGCCTGGACAGGGGGGCTATGGCTACACCTTC.

This chain connects TRBV2 to TRBJ2-2; 13 positions match TRBD2. This CDR3 region has 16 residues. J was trimmed by 2 bases and V by 5 bases; bases with no gene match: 2. The germline V gene encodes CDR1 SNHLY and CDR2 FYNNEI. As DNA, the CDR3 is TGTGCCAGCAGTCGGACTAGCGGGAGAAACACCGGGGAGCTGTTTTTT. Its translation is CASSRTSGRNTGELFF.

This clonotype has at least ten counts. This chain joins TRBV2 and TRBJ2-3; D call uncertain. The CDR3 is made up of 15 amino acids. The germline CDR1 and CDR2 sequences are SNHLY and FYNNEI. V was clipped by 4 bases and J by 2 bases, with 13 bases between them. The CDR3 here is CASSGKDRLTDTQYF. The DNA of the CDR3 is TGTGCCAGCAGTGGCAAGGATCGCCTCACAGATACGCAGTATTTT.